This T cell receptor (beta chain) is drawn from a study of blood T cell repertoires in COVID-19. The wider study: Samples representing acute and convalescent COVID-19 were sourced from the United States, Italy and Spain.

Followed over time, Seattle patients had been enrolled while infection was active. Profiled with immunoSEQ multiplex PCR; TCRdb holds only in-frame clones, not every one. The data show 150,000 or so clones, 85% to 90% seen once. The CDR3 spans 15 residues. V gave up 7 bases and J gave up 4 bases; unmatched junction bases: 7. The V gene's germline CDR1 is MNHNY and CDR2 SVGAGI (reference sequence). The clonotype comes from a man younger than 35 with COVID-19, enrolled during active disease. The chain links TRBV6-6 to TRBJ2-5, with TRBD1 identical over 12 bases. The specimen sequenced was peripheral blood. The CDR3 sequence: CASTYGTGGRETQYF. The DNA of the CDR3 is TGTGCCAGCACCTACGGGACAGGGGGCCGAGAGACCCAGTACTTC.